These 14 T cell receptor beta chains share one sample of origin, sequenced in a study of cytomegalovirus exposure and HLA in healthy donors. Vbeta (60) and Jbeta (13) primers were used in the PCR. The table came from immunoSEQ multiplex PCR; TCRdb's copy has only in-frame clones and leaves some out. The table records about 100,000 clones, approximately 80% of them present only once. The sequencing sample was made of PBMCs. Source of these receptors: a woman between 65 and 79 years old in good health and CMV-seropositive.

The chain has TRBV5-4 and TRBJ2-7; 13 bases fit TRBD2. The CDR3 totals 15 residues. Germline lookup yields CDR1 SGHNT and CDR2 YYREEE (reference sequence). With V trimmed by 3 bases and J by 6 bases, 6 bases remained unmatched. In DNA, the CDR3 is TGTGCCAGCAGCTGGACTAGCGGGAGTGGAAGCGAGCAGTACTTC. It translates to CASSWTSGSGSEQYF.

The sample holds one count of this clone. The CDR3 coding sequence is TGTGCCAGCAGCTTAGATACTAGCGGGATGGGTACAGATACGCAGTATTTT. It is translated as CASSLDTSGMGTDTQYF. The chain employs TRBV11-2 and TRBJ2-3, with TRBD2 matching 10 bases. Per the germline V gene, CDR1 is SGHAT and CDR2 is FQNNGV. There are 17 residues in the CDR3. The V gene end was trimmed by 0 bases and the J gene end by 3 bases; junction bases not matched to a gene: 6.

The chain recombines TRBV28 with TRBJ1-2; D is possibly TRBD1 (5 bases). This CDR3 has 12 amino acids. Between the trimmed V and J ends, which lost 6 bases and 4 bases, there was a span of 9 bases. Germline CDR1 reads MDHEN; CDR2 reads SYDVKM. The CDR3 region is CASRQGPYGYTF. CDR3 coding DNA: TGTGCCAGCAGGCAGGGTCCCTATGGCTACACCTTC.

About this clone: One junction end disagrees with the germline gene, perhaps due to a read error. V is TRBV4-1 and J is TRBJ1-4, with 9 bases identical to TRBD1. The CDR3 length is 18 residues. Germline V CDR1 and CDR2: MGHRA, YSYEKL. CDR3 amino acids: CASSQGSQGASQNEKLFF. The CDR3 nucleotides read TGCGCCAGCAGTCAAGGGTCACAGGGGGCCTCCCAAAACGAAAAACTGTTTTTT.

The J gene is TRBJ2-5, the V gene TRBV5-5; TRBD1 aligns across 12 bases. Unmatched junction bases numbered 5, after V lost 4 bases and J lost 4 bases. This CDR3 spans 15 amino acids. CDR1 is SGHKS, CDR2 YYEKEE, per germline (reference sequence). Written as DNA, the CDR3 is TGTGCCAGCAGCAGCGGGACAGGGGGCCGAGAGACCCAGTACTTC. It is translated as CASSSGTGGRETQYF.

The chain uses TRBV11-2 and TRBJ2-3; D is possibly TRBD2 (5 bases). Trimming pared 1 base from V and 11 bases from J, leaving 13 bases between. The length of the CDR3 is 13 residues. CDR1 SGHAT and CDR2 FQNNGV come from the germline V gene. Here the CDR3 reads CASSLGLEGKQYF. The DNA of the CDR3 is TGTGCCAGCAGCTTAGGCCTTGAGGGAAAGCAGTATTTT.

The V call is TRBV7-6, the J call TRBJ2-3; D uncertain. The V end was cut by 3 bases, the J end by 6 bases, with 10 bases between. Germline-derived CDR1 and CDR2 are SGHVS and FNYEAQ. The CDR3 length is 13 residues. In DNA, the CDR3 is TGTGCCAGCAGCTTTGTTAGCCGTGATACGCAGTATTTT. Translated, it gives CASSFVSRDTQYF.

The sample holds one count of this clone. The chain combines TRBV5-4 with TRBJ2-3; 8 bases line up with TRBD1. CDR1 SGHNT and CDR2 YYREEE come from the germline V gene (reference sequence). The CDR3 covers 17 residues. V lost 2 bases to trimming and J lost 0 bases; unmatched junction nucleotides: 8. This CDR3 reads CASSFGRQGLSTDTQYF. CDR3 nucleotides: TGTGCCAGCAGCTTCGGCCGACAGGGGTTGAGCACAGATACGCAGTATTTT.

In this sample, this clone turned up once. V usage is TRBV20-1 and J usage is TRBJ2-3, with 7 bases lining up with TRBD2. The CDR3 is made up of 11 amino acids. From germline, CDR1 is DFQATT and CDR2 SNEGSKA (reference sequence). The ends lost 4 bases at V and 6 bases at J; junction bases unmatched: 1. The CDR3 coding sequence is TGCAGTGCTACACTAGCGGATACGCAGTATTTT. This sequence encodes CSATLADTQYF.

This chain uses TRBV28 with TRBJ1-2, with TRBD1 identical over 8 bases. The CDR3 covers 16 residues. Trimming took 3 bases from V and 0 from J; bases not matched to a gene: 6. Germline lookup yields CDR1 MDHEN and CDR2 SYDVKM. The CDR3 DNA sequence: TGTGCCAGCAGTTTTGCGGACAGGGCAGCTAACTATGGCTACACCTTC. This gives the protein CASSFADRAANYGYTF.

V gene TRBV19 combines with J gene TRBJ2-7, with 7 bases identical to TRBD1. The germline V gene encodes CDR1 LNHDA and CDR2 SQIVND (reference sequence). J gave up 2 bases and V 4 bases, and 5 bases lay outside the gene matches. CDR3 length: 14 amino acids. CDR3 DNA: TGTGCCAGTAGTACCGGGACAGTTCCCTACGAGCAGTACTTC. It specifies CASSTGTVPYEQYF.

The chain combines TRBV30 with TRBJ2-1; 11 bases are shared with TRBD2. Unmatched junction bases numbered 2, after V lost 5 bases and J lost 5 bases. The CDR3 is 13 amino acids. Per the germline V gene, CDR1 is GTSNPN and CDR2 is SVGIG (reference sequence). CDR3: CAWSGLADNEQFF. CDR3 DNA sequence: TGTGCCTGGTCGGGACTAGCGGACAATGAGCAGTTCTTC.

This chain uses TRBV28 with TRBJ2-7, with D possibly being TRBD1 (6 bases). The CDR3 totals 12 residues. The germline V gene encodes CDR1 MDHEN and CDR2 SYDVKM. The V end lost 4 bases, the J end lost 6 bases, and 10 bases lay between the germline ends. The CDR3 spells CASSYREFEQYF. The CDR3 DNA follows: TGTGCCAGCAGTTACAGGGAGTTCGAGCAGTACTTC.

The chain has TRBV10-3 and TRBJ2-2; D may be TRBD1 (5 bases). This CDR3 comprises 15 residues. The ends were cut back, 5 bases at V and 5 bases at J, with 15 bases in the middle. Germline CDR1 ENHRY, CDR2 SYGVKD. CDR3: CAISLLQGGTGELFF. DNA of the CDR3: TGTGCCATCAGTCTCCTCCAGGGTGGAACCGGGGAGCTGTTTTTT.